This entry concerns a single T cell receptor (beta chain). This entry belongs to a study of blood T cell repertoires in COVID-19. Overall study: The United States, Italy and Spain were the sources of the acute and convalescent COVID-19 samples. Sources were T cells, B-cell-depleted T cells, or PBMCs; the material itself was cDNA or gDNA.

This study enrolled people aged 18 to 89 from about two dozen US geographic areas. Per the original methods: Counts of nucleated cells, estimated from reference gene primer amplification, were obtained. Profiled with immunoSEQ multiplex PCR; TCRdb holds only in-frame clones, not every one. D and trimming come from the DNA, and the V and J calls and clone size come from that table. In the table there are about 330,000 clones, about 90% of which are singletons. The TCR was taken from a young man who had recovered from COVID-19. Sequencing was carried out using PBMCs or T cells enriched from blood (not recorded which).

The DNA for the CDR3 is TGCGCCAGCAGATGGACAGGGAGCACAGATACGCAGTATTTT. Protein sequence: CASRWTGSTDTQYF. V usage is TRBV10-2 and J usage is TRBJ2-3, with 8 bases identical to TRBD1. Trimming at V came to 6 bases and at J to 0 bases, leaving 2 bases not matched to a gene. The CDR3 runs to 14 residues. Germline CDR1 reads WSHSY; CDR2 reads SAAADI.